A selection of T cell receptor beta chains follows, all from one sample in a study of CD8 T cells in Susac syndrome. TCRdb recomputed calls from the immunoSEQ multiplex PCR reads with MiXCR, one row per CDR3 protein. The sample comprises 180,000 or so distinct CDR3 sequences, about 95% of which are singletons, and around 0.095% rests with the top ten. Sequencing was carried out using CD4+ T cells from PBMCs. The receptors were sampled from a human donor with Susac syndrome. Both conserved end residues are part of each CDR3. Each record gives: D gene, clone size, CDR3 length, J gene, V gene, CDR3 protein, CDR3 DNA. D genes are given only for firm matches. Clone size is given for some rows only: seen once, a few or many times, or a class if the clone is expanded.

.,.,15,TRBJ2-2,TRBV19,CASSNTGPPSRELFF,TGTGCCAGTAGTAACACCGGGCCCCCCTCCCGAGAGCTGTTTTTT
.,.,13,TRBJ1-1,TRBV9,CASSVVAGGEAFF,TGTGCCAGCAGCGTAGTAGCCGGTGGTGAAGCTTTCTTT
TRBD1,.,15,TRBJ2-7,TRBV20-1,CSARGQAGGGYEQYF,TGCAGTGCTAGAGGTCAGGCAGGGGGCGGGTACGAGCAGTACTTC
TRBD2,.,17,TRBJ2-1,TRBV6-5,CASSYPGTSGRYNEQFF,TGTGCCAGCAGTTACCCGGGGACTAGCGGGAGGTACAATGAGCAGTTCTTC
TRBD1,once,15,TRBJ2-3,TRBV12-3/TRBV12-4,CASSPTGRFTDTQYF,TGTGCCAGCAGCCCGACAGGGCGGTTCACAGATACGCAGTATTTT
.,once,16,TRBJ1-4,TRBV18,CASSPKTGDENEKLFF,TGTGCCAGCTCTCCAAAGACAGGAGATGAGAATGAAAAACTGTTTTTT
.,.,13,TRBJ2-6,TRBV4-2,CASSPGGANVLTF,TGTGCCAGCAGCCCCGGTGGGGCCAACGTCCTGACTTTC
.,.,15,TRBJ1-1,TRBV5-4,CASSLAGQMNTEAFF,TGTGCCAGCAGCTTGGCGGGTCAGATGAACACTGAAGCTTTCTTT
.,.,16,TRBJ2-3,TRBV5-4,CASSPPSGPSTDTQYF,TGTGCCAGCAGCCCCCCCTCTGGCCCTAGCACAGATACGCAGTATTTT
.,.,12,TRBJ1-2,TRBV7-9,CASSFSGDGYTF,TGTGCCAGCAGCTTTTCAGGGGATGGCTACACCTTC
TRBD1,once,14,TRBJ1-2,TRBV23-1,CASSQPGQAYGYTF,TGCGCCAGCAGTCAACCGGGACAGGCCTATGGCTACACCTTC
.,.,15,TRBJ2-2,TRBV6-2/TRBV6-3,CASSSLLGGTGELFF,TGTGCCAGCAGCTCACTCCTGGGAGGCACCGGGGAGCTGTTTTTT
.,.,14,TRBJ2-3,TRBV7-9,CASSLGLGADTQYF,TGTGCCAGCAGCTTGGGACTGGGGGCAGATACGCAGTATTTT
.,.,15,TRBJ1-1,TRBV11-2,CASSSTQGRGTEAFF,TGTGCCAGCAGCTCAACCCAGGGGAGGGGCACTGAAGCTTTCTTT
TRBD2,.,16,TRBJ2-7,TRBV15,CATSRGLAGETYEQYF,TGTGCCACCAGCAGAGGTCTAGCGGGAGAGACCTACGAGCAGTACTTC
.,.,15,TRBJ2-2,TRBV7-2,CASSFYWGNAGELFF,TGTGCCAGCAGCTTTTACTGGGGTAACGCCGGGGAGCTGTTTTTT
.,.,14,TRBJ1-2,TRBV10-3,CAISELGGRNGYTF,TGTGCCATCAGTGAGTTGGGGGGGAGAAATGGCTACACCTTC